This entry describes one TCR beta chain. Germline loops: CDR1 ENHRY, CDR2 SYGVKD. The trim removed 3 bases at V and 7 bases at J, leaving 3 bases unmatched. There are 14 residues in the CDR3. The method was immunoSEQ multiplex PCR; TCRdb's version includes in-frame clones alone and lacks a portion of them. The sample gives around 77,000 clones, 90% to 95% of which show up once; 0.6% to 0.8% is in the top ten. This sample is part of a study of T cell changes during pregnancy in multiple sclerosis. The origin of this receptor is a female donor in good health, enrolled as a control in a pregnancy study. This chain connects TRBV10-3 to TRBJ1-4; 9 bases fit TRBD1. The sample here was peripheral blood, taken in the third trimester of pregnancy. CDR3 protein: CAISDGQGPEKLFF. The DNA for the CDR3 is TGTGCCATCAGTGATGGACAGGGGCCTGAAAAACTGTTTTTT.